One and the same sample provided the 2 T cell receptor beta chains below, sequenced in a study of human T cells and chemical hapten exposure. The time point is: patch test 1, 2 weeks after DPC sensitization. Treatment noted: therapeutic diphenylcyclopropenone sensitization with weekly scalp DPC. TCRdb re-analysed the RACE reads in MiXCR, keeping a single row per CDR3 protein. The repertoire holds 80,000 to 100,000 distinct CDR3 sequences, with 9.5% to 15% as singletons. The material was whole blood, obtained in connection with sensitization to the hapten diphenylcyclopropenone (DPC). The receptors come from a woman between 40 and 55 years old with alopecia areata. Some clones in this sample may be carry-over from other donors' samples.

This clonotype appeared a few times. The chain carries TRBV28 and TRBJ2-7, with D possibly being TRBD2 (6 bases). Per the germline V gene, CDR1 is MDHEN and CDR2 is SYDVKM. The V and J ends lost 7 bases and 1 base respectively, with 17 bases between them. The CDR3 is 15 residues long. The CDR3 bases are TGTGCCAGCACCAAGACCCTCGGGGGATCCTACGAGCAGTACTTC. It encodes CASTKTLGGSYEQYF.

The chain links TRBV10-3 to TRBJ2-3, with 11 bases lining up with TRBD2. Germline V gene sequence: CDR1 ENHRY, CDR2 SYGVKD. The V gene end was trimmed by 5 bases and the J gene end by 2 bases; junction bases not matched to a gene: 6. The CDR3 covers 16 residues. CDR3 protein: CAISLGTSGFTDTQYF. CDR3 coding DNA: TGTGCCATCAGTCTTGGGACTAGCGGATTCACAGATACGCAGTATTTT.